The TCR beta chain under discussion was sequenced for a study of T cells expressing NK-cell markers. Background on the study: The TCR beta repertoires originated in sorted CD3+CD56+NKG2C+, CD3+CD56+NKG2C- and CD3+CD56-NKG2C+ T cells. One of the eight sequenced donors was seronegative, whereas the other seven were HCMV-seropositive.

The germline CDR1 and CDR2 sequences are LNHNV and YYDKDF (reference sequence). The CDR3 extends over 15 amino acids. Comments on this clonotype: Antigen specificity is unknown.

TCRdb re-called the 5' RACE reads and gives one entry per CDR3 protein, without DNA. The sample table includes 300,000 or so distinct CDR3 sequences. Study-wide results and caveats: No clear determination of HCMV specificity was made for expanded NKG2C+ T cell clones.

Specimen: blood T cells: a sorted CD56 or NKG2C T cell subset, CD4+ or CD8+ T cells, or bulk PBMC T cells (not recorded which). The sequence came from a woman between 18 and 70 years old in good health. The V and J genes are TRBV15 and TRBJ2-5. The CDR3 spells CATSRAASGQETQYF.